The rows below give T cell receptor beta chains drawn from one sample of a study of T cells in Graves' hyperthyroidism and ophthalmopathy. TCRdb passed the multiplex PCR reads through MiXCR, listing each CDR3 protein once. The sample has about 700,000 distinct CDR3 sequences, nearly 45% seen once. Source material: peripheral blood or thyroid tissue (not recorded which). All receptors derive from an adult man with Graves' disease, either hyperthyroidism or ophthalmopathy (not recorded which). Each CDR3 is given with its conserved first and last residue. The D gene is left open where the match is weak. Only some rows state a clone size, as once, few, many or a class for expanded clones.

clone_size d_call j_call v_call cdr3_aa cdr3_nt
- TRBD1 TRBJ2-5 TRBV3-1 CASSQGGQTYQETQYF TGTGCCAGCAGCCAAGGGGGACAGACGTACCAAGAGACCCAGTACTTC
- - TRBJ1-4 TRBV3-1 CASRQRSLQKLFF TGTGCCAGCAGACAACGTAGTTTGCAAAAACTGTTTTTT
- - TRBJ1-2 TRBV24-1 CATSPHSAFFGYTF TGTGCCACCTCCCCACACAGCGCCTTTTTTGGCTACACCTTC
- - TRBJ1-2 TRBV19 CATTTRSPYGYTF TGTGCCACGACAACACGTTCTCCCTATGGCTACACCTTC
- - TRBJ1-4 TRBV7-2 CASSIATGFEKLFF TGTGCCAGTAGTATTGCGACGGGGTTTGAAAAACTGTTTTTT
- TRBD1 TRBJ2-7 TRBV12-3/TRBV12-4 CASSSRGQGANEQYF TGTGCCAGCAGTTCAAGGGGACAGGGGGCCAACGAGCAGTACTTC
- - TRBJ1-3 TRBV29-1 CSPAAGNTIYF TGCAGCCCTGCAGCCGGAAACACCATATATTTT
- - TRBJ1-4 TRBV7-9 CASSVVRDVNEKLFF TGTGCCAGCAGCGTTGTCCGCGATGTTAATGAAAAACTGTTTTTT
once - TRBJ1-4 TRBV19 CASSRDYEKLFF TGTGCCAGCAGCCGGGACTATGAAAAACTGTTTTTT
- - TRBJ1-4 TRBV7-9 CASSLLQANEKLFF TGTGCCAGCAGCTTGTTACAGGCTAATGAAAAACTGTTTTTT
many TRBD2 TRBJ2-7 TRBV7-2 CASTRSGRNYEQYF TGTGCCAGCACCCGCAGCGGGAGAAACTACGAGCAGTACTTC
few - TRBJ1-1 TRBV29-1 CSVETLNTEAFF TGCAGCGTTGAAACACTGAACACTGAAGCTTTCTTT
many - TRBJ1-2 TRBV12-3/TRBV12-4 CASSLAAGRYGYTF TGTGCCAGCAGTTTAGCCGCAGGGCGTTATGGCTACACCTTC
many - TRBJ2-5 TRBV7-6 CASSRQFQETQYF TGTGCCAGCAGCCGACAGTTCCAAGAGACCCAGTACTTC
many - TRBJ1-1 TRBV10-3 CAISEFQGNTEAFF TGTGCCATCAGTGAGTTTCAGGGTAACACTGAAGCTTTCTTT
many TRBD2 TRBJ2-5 TRBV7-9 CASSLQVTSGGEETQYF TGTGCCAGCAGCTTACAGGTCACTAGCGGGGGAGAAGAGACCCAGTACTTC
- TRBD1 TRBJ1-5 TRBV11-2 CASNRTGSNQPQHF TGTGCCAGCAACCGGACAGGGAGCAATCAGCCCCAGCATTTT
few - TRBJ1-5 TRBV15 CATTPTGGNQPQHF TGTGCCACCACCCCGACAGGCGGAAATCAGCCCCAGCATTTT
few TRBD1 TRBJ1-6 TRBV7-2 CASSQARQGRDSPLHF TGTGCCAGCAGCCAAGCTCGACAGGGTAGGGATTCACCCCTCCACTTT
- - TRBJ1-4 TRBV7-9 CASSTRQQGMGEKLFF TGTGCCAGCAGCACACGACAACAGGGAATGGGCGAAAAACTGTTTTTT
many - TRBJ1-2 TRBV7-2 CASSLAVVNYGYTF TGTGCCAGCAGCTTAGCGGTCGTCAACTATGGCTACACCTTC
- - TRBJ1-6 TRBV12-3/TRBV12-4 CASREQGLNSPLHF TGTGCCAGCAGGGAACAGGGCTTAAATTCACCCCTCCACTTT
few TRBD1 TRBJ1-2 TRBV7-6 CASSLHRGDGYTF TGTGCCAGCAGCTTACACAGGGGTGATGGCTACACCTTC
- - TRBJ2-7 TRBV20-1 CSARERVIYEQYF TGCAGTGCTAGAGAGAGAGTCATTTACGAGCAGTACTTC
- TRBD2 TRBJ2-7 TRBV20-1 CSARPYSGTAYEQYF TGCAGTGCTAGACCCTATAGCGGGACCGCCTACGAGCAGTACTTC
few - TRBJ1-2 TRBV5-1 CASSLPVRPGGYTF TGCGCCAGCAGCTTGCCCGTCAGACCGGGGGGCTACACCTTC
once - TRBJ1-1 TRBV7-9 CASSLDGGLEAFF TGTGCCAGCAGCTTAGACGGGGGCCTTGAAGCTTTCTTT
many - TRBJ1-4 TRBV10-3 CAISEAGTWGEKLFF TGTGCCATCAGTGAGGCCGGGACCTGGGGGGAAAAACTGTTTTTT
few - TRBJ1-5 TRBV12-3/TRBV12-4 CAISEGQYGQPQHF TGTGCCATCAGTGAAGGACAGTACGGTCAGCCCCAGCATTTT
many - TRBJ2-5 TRBV20-1 CSVQRAGQGGRETQYF TGCAGTGTTCAAAGGGCGGGTCAGGGAGGACGAGAGACCCAGTACTTC
- - TRBJ1-5 TRBV5-8 CASSSDLWEPQHF TGTGCCAGCAGCTCGGACCTCTGGGAGCCCCAGCATTTT
few TRBD1 TRBJ1-3 TRBV7-9 CASSQEPGGQGEGIYF TGTGCCAGCAGCCAAGAACCTGGTGGACAGGGGGAAGGCATATATTTT
- TRBD2 TRBJ2-2 TRBV4-2 CASSQEVAGGTGELFF TGTGCCAGCAGCCAAGAAGTAGCGGGGGGCACCGGGGAGCTGTTTTTT
many - TRBJ2-7 TRBV2 CASSEGDPNSYEQYF TGTGCCAGCAGTGAAGGGGATCCTAACTCCTACGAGCAGTACTTC
- - TRBJ1-1 TRBV5-4 CASSLERENTEAFF TGTGCCAGCAGCTTGGAACGGGAAAACACTGAAGCTTTCTTT
- TRBD2 TRBJ2-7 TRBV10-1 CASSGGGWREVHEQYF TGCGCCAGCAGCGGGGGTGGTTGGCGGGAGGTCCACGAGCAGTACTTC
many - TRBJ1-4 TRBV7-9 CASSRGRGTINEKLFF TGTGCCAGCAGCCGTGGGCGTGGCACCATTAATGAAAAACTGTTTTTT
- - TRBJ1-5 TRBV2 CASSKGTRNQPQHF TGTGCCAGCAGTAAGGGGACACGCAATCAGCCCCAGCATTTT
many TRBD1 TRBJ1-2 TRBV29-1 CSVTTGTGNYGYTF TGCAGCGTCACTACCGGGACAGGGAATTATGGCTACACCTTC
- TRBD2 TRBJ2-5 TRBV29-1 CSGTSGRETQYF TGCAGCGGTACTAGCGGGAGGGAGACCCAGTACTTC
- - TRBJ1-2 TRBV10-3 CAISEAGLVNTF TGTGCCATCAGTGAAGCGGGACTGGTCAACACCTTC
medium-sized TRBD1 TRBJ1-5 TRBV15 CATSGDRGGNQPQHF TGTGCCACCAGCGGGGACAGGGGAGGCAATCAGCCCCAGCATTTT
many - TRBJ1-5 TRBV2 CASRASGDSNQPQHF TGTGCCAGCAGGGCCTCAGGGGATAGCAATCAGCCCCAGCATTTT
- TRBD2 TRBJ2-5 TRBV20-1 CSARRFEREGSETQYF TGCAGTGCTAGACGTTTCGAGCGGGAGGGGTCGGAGACCCAGTACTTC
- - TRBJ1-6 TRBV7-2 CASQGSASPLHF TGTGCCAGCCAGGGGTCGGCATCACCCCTCCACTTT
- TRBD1 TRBJ1-2 TRBV10-3 CAITSDREDYGYTF TGTGCCATCACCTCGGACAGGGAGGACTATGGCTACACCTTC
many - TRBJ1-1 TRBV9 CASSVTGFENTEAFF TGTGCCAGCAGCGTCACAGGGTTTGAAAACACTGAAGCTTTCTTT
- TRBD1 TRBJ1-2 TRBV7-2 CASSSDRDTYGYTF TGTGCCAGCAGCTCGGACAGGGACACCTATGGCTACACCTTC
- TRBD1 TRBJ1-5 TRBV7-9 CASSHTGGSQPQHF TGTGCCAGCAGCCACACAGGGGGTAGTCAGCCCCAGCATTTT
- - TRBJ2-6 TRBV5-1 CASSPGLGANVLTF TGCGCCAGCAGCCCGGGTCTTGGGGCCAACGTCCTGACTTTC
few TRBD2 TRBJ2-7 TRBV5-1 CASSPGGGNYEQYF TGTGCCAGCAGCCCCGGGGGGGGCAACTACGAGCAGTACTTC
once - TRBJ1-5 TRBV25-1 CASSMGRLTQGSNQPQHF TGTGCCAGCAGCATGGGACGGCTAACCCAGGGCAGCAATCAGCCCCAGCATTTT
many - TRBJ1-1 TRBV7-8 CASSFTGRTEAFF TGTGCCAGCAGCTTCACAGGGCGGACTGAAGCTTTCTTT
- TRBD1 TRBJ1-1 TRBV20-1 CSAREIWGQGPQRATEAFF TGCAGTGCTAGAGAAATTTGGGGACAGGGACCTCAAAGGGCCACTGAAGCTTTCTTT
- TRBD1 TRBJ1-4 TRBV25-1 CASSESVRQGRKLFF TGTGCCAGCAGTGAATCTGTTAGACAGGGGCGAAAACTGTTTTTT
- - TRBJ1-1 TRBV15 CATSRDLGGTGAFF TGTGCCACCAGCAGAGATCTAGGCGGGACTGGAGCTTTCTTT
- - TRBJ2-5 TRBV20-1 CSARGPTVSETQYF TGCAGTGCTAGAGGCCCGACAGTTAGTGAGACCCAGTACTTC
- - TRBJ2-5 TRBV9 CDRAETQYF TGTGACAGGGCAGAGACCCAGTACTTC
- - TRBJ1-1 TRBV7-9 CASSQRWGHNTEAFF TGTGCCAGCAGCCAGAGATGGGGACATAACACTGAAGCTTTCTTT
once - TRBJ2-7 TRBV9 CASSVGGVNEQYF TGTGCCAGCAGCGTAGGTGGGGTCAATGAGCAGTACTTC